Shown below are 32 T cell receptor beta chains from a single sample sequenced in a study of molecular identifiers for immune sequencing clone quantification. From the PCR reads, TCRdb called clonotypes with MiXCR, one entry per CDR3 protein. The sample gives approximately 550,000 distinct CDR3 sequences, about a fifth of which show up once; around 0.86% is in the top ten. The sequencing sample was made of naive CD8+ T cells from blood, with Jurkat cell RNA spiked in. Specified subset: FACS-sorted CD8+CD4-CCR7+CD45RA+ naive T cells. Receptors originate from a human donor in good health. Some libraries in this study had Jurkat cell RNA spiked in.

The rearrangement uses TRBV19 and TRBJ2-7; D is possibly TRBD2 (6 bases). V was cut by 5 bases and J by 9 bases, with 11 bases left in between. Germline V gene sequence: CDR1 LNHDA, CDR2 SQIVND (reference sequence). There are 11 residues in the CDR3. CDR3: CASSFAGRQYF. In DNA form, the CDR3 reads TGTGCCAGTAGTTTTGCGGGACGGCAGTACTTC. Full variable domain (missing parts from reference TRBV19 and TRBJ2-7): DGGITQSPKYLFRKEGQNVTLSCEQNLNHDAMYWYRQDPGQGLRLIYYSQIVNDFQKGDIAEGYSVSREKKESFPLTVTSAQKNPTAFYLCASSFAGRQYFGPGTRLTVT.

V and J are TRBV20-1 and TRBJ2-3; the match to TRBD2 covers 10 bases. Trimming cost V 3 bases and J 5 bases; bases outside gene matches: 8. CDR1 is DFQATT and CDR2 is SNEGSKA in the germline V gene (reference sequence). The CDR3 runs to 15 residues. The CDR3, as DNA: TGCAGTGCTAGTTATAGCGGGGGGCGGGGAGATACGCAGTATTTT. It yields the protein CSASYSGGRGDTQYF.

In the case of this clonotype: A much bigger clone sits one base away, suggesting this may be a read error. The chain is built from TRBV2 and TRBJ2-5; D not certain. From germline, CDR1 is SNHLY and CDR2 FYNNEI. The CDR3 length is 16 residues. CDR3 in amino acids: CTSSFVHRGSEETQYF. In DNA form, the CDR3 reads TGTACCAGCAGTTTTGTTCACCGTGGAAGCGAAGAGACCCAGTACTTC.

CDR3 residues: CASSASVPSYNEQFF. The CDR3 DNA reads as TGTGCCAGTAGTGCTAGCGTACCCTCCTACAATGAGCAGTTCTTC. The J gene is TRBJ2-1, the V gene TRBV19; D is perhaps TRBD2 (6 bases). The CDR3 is 15 residues long. Germline CDR1 LNHDA, CDR2 SQIVND (reference sequence). V shed 5 bases and J shed 0 bases, with 11 bases lying between them.

V usage is TRBV6-2 or TRBV6-3 and J usage is TRBJ2-1, with 13 bases identical to TRBD2. Germline V gives CDR1 MNHEY, CDR2 SVGEGT. The CDR3 sequence is 20 residues long. Germline trimming cut 5 bases from V and 2 bases from J; bases unmatched to any gene: 15. This CDR3 is CASSRPGLAGPRSPYNEQFF. The CDR3 nucleotides read TGTGCCAGCAGTCGACCGGGACTAGCGGGGCCGCGATCTCCCTACAATGAGCAGTTCTTC.

The rearrangement joins TRBV4-3 to TRBJ2-7; 11 bases match TRBD1. The V and J ends lost 5 bases and 1 base, in that order; junction bases with no gene match: 4. The CDR3 spans 15 residues. Germline CDR1 LGHNA, CDR2 YSLEER. CDR3: CASSTGTGGSYEQYF. The CDR3 bases are TGCGCCAGCAGCACGGGGACAGGGGGGTCCTACGAGCAGTACTTC.

This clonotype occurred many times. The rearrangement joins TRBV7-8 to TRBJ1-1; the D is unclear. Trimming removed 10 bases from V and 8 bases from J, with 14 bases in between. The CDR3 is 11 residues long. From germline, CDR1 is SGHVS and CDR2 FQNEAQ. In nucleotides, the CDR3 is TGTGCCACCTCTCTCTTAGGAGAAGCTTTCTTT. Translated, it gives CATSLLGEAFF. Based on the CDR3 plus reference TRBV7-8 and TRBJ1-1, the full variable domain is GAGVSQSPRYKVAKRGQDVALRCDPISGHVSLFWYQQALGQGPEFLTYFQNEAQLDKSGLPSDRFFAERPEGSVSTLKIQRTQQEDSAVYLCATSLLGEAFFGQGTRLTVV.

The chain links TRBV4-1 to TRBJ2-1, with a possible D match to TRBD2 (5 bases). The V end lost 1 base, the J end lost 2 bases, and 15 bases lay between the germline ends. This CDR3 contains 17 residues. Germline V gene lookup returns CDR1 MGHRA and CDR2 YSYEKL. The CDR3 region is CASSQGEGATPYNEQFF. In DNA form, the CDR3 reads TGCGCCAGCAGCCAAGGAGAGGGAGCGACCCCCTACAATGAGCAGTTCTTC.

This clonotype was found many times. The rearrangement joins TRBV28 to TRBJ2-2, with a tentative D call TRBD2 (6 bases). With 1 base removed from V and 6 bases from J, the gap between germline ends came to 15 bases. The CDR3 has 16 amino acids. Germline CDR1 and CDR2: MDHEN and SYDVKM. CDR3 sequence reads: CASSLLGLASAGELFF. CDR3 sequence (DNA): TGTGCCAGCAGTTTATTAGGTCTAGCGTCTGCCGGGGAGCTGTTTTTT.

This clonotype has ten or more counts. The chain employs TRBV7-2 and TRBJ2-7; 8 bases align to TRBD1. The CDR3 is made up of 12 amino acids. J gave up 12 bases and V 2 bases, and 6 bases lay outside the gene matches. CDR1 is SGHTA, CDR2 FQGNSA, per germline. The CDR3 is CASSLPDREWYF. The CDR3, as DNA: TGTGCCAGCAGCTTACCGGACAGGGAGTGGTACTTC.

Regarding this clonotype: At one end the junction does not follow the germline gene, possibly because of a read error. The gene calls are TRBV7-2 and TRBJ2-2; a possible D gene is TRBD2 (7 bases). The germline gives CDR1 SGHTA, CDR2 FQGNSA. The CDR3 is 16 residues long. The chain's CDR3 is CASSLRGGPNAGELSF. The CDR3 nucleotides read TGTGCCAGCAGCTTACGCGGGGGCCCGAACGCCGGGGAGCTGTCTTTT.

This clonotype occurred a few times. The rearrangement joins TRBV27 to TRBJ2-3; 7 positions agree with TRBD2. The V gene's germline CDR1 is MNHEY and CDR2 SMNVEV (reference sequence). J gave up 0 bases and V 6 bases, and 12 bases lay outside the gene matches. The CDR3 loop spans 17 amino acids. Here the CDR3 reads CASRIGTTSWSTDTQYF. CDR3 DNA sequence: TGTGCCAGCAGGATCGGGACGACTAGCTGGAGCACAGATACGCAGTATTTT.

This clonotype was observed a handful of times. The chain uses TRBV27 and TRBJ2-7; weak D call: TRBD2 (6 bases). The germline V gene encodes CDR1 MNHEY and CDR2 SMNVEV (reference sequence). V dropped 6 bases and J dropped 7 bases, with 22 bases sitting between them. This CDR3 spans 15 amino acids. CDR3 protein: CASSLDGSLRREQYF. The CDR3 DNA reads as TGTGCCAGCAGCCTTGACGGGAGCCTTCGAAGGGAGCAGTACTTC.

This clonotype has just one count. A much bigger clone sits one base away, suggesting this may be a read error. No conserved phenylalanine or tryptophan ends this CDR3, so it is likely a read error. The chain uses TRBV5-6 and TRBJ1-1; D is unclear. Germline loops: CDR1 SGHDT, CDR2 YYEEEE. The CDR3 loop spans 12 amino acids. V gave up 5 bases and J gave up 0 bases, with 5 bases separating them. CDR3 protein: CASRTMNTEAFS. The CDR3 nucleotides read TGTGCCAGCAGAACGATGAACACTGAAGCTTTCTCT.

Ten or more counts support this clonotype. The chain links TRBV29-1 to TRBJ2-2; 7 positions match TRBD2. The CDR3 runs to 14 residues. V shed 3 bases and J 3 bases; nucleotides not matched to a gene: 4. Germline CDR1 reads SQVTM; CDR2 reads ANQGSEA. The CDR3 nucleotides read TGCAGCGTTGATCAGGGAGGGGACACCGGGGAGCTGTTTTTT. Translated, it gives CSVDQGGDTGELFF.

V usage is TRBV6-2 or TRBV6-3 and J usage is TRBJ2-1; tentative D call: TRBD1 (5 bases). Germline-derived CDR1 and CDR2 are MNHEY and SVGEGT. The CDR3 length is 15 residues. Between the trimmed V and J ends, which lost 6 bases and 4 bases, there was a span of 16 bases. CDR3 bases: TGTGCCAGCAGAGAAGGGGTGGAGTGGTACAATGAGCAGTTCTTC. Protein sequence: CASREGVEWYNEQFF.

V usage is TRBV5-6 and J usage is TRBJ2-2; D possibly corresponds to TRBD2 (5 bases). V gave up 6 bases and J gave up 0 bases, with 6 bases separating them. CDR1 and CDR2 (germline): SGHDT, YYEEEE. The CDR3 has 13 residues. CDR3 DNA sequence: TGTGCCAGCAAGAGGGCGAACACCGGGGAGCTGTTTTTT. The encoded protein is CASKRANTGELFF.

The chain has TRBV27 and TRBJ1-5; D is unresolved. Germline assignment: CDR1 MNHEY and CDR2 SMNVEV (reference sequence). This CDR3 is built from 14 residues. Trimming took off 1 base at V and 5 bases at J, with 9 bases between the two ends. The CDR3 loop is CASSLYGEYQPQHF. For the CDR3, the DNA is TGTGCCAGCAGTTTATATGGGGAATATCAGCCCCAGCATTTT.

In this sample, this clonotype turned up once. A much larger clone is a single base away; this may be a read error. This chain uses TRBV4-2 with TRBJ2-3, with D possibly matching TRBD2 (6 bases). Per germline, CDR1 LGHNA and CDR2 YNFKEQ. CDR3 size: 18 residues. The V end lost 7 bases, the J end lost 1 base, and 24 bases lay between the germline ends. CDR3 region: CASTTTRGAGSRTDTQYF. The CDR3 region has the DNA TGTGCCAGCACTACAACAAGGGGCGCGGGGTCTCGCACAGATACGCAGTATTTT.

The V call is TRBV3-1, the J call TRBJ1-3, with D possibly matching TRBD1 (6 bases). This CDR3 is 17 amino acids long. The germline gives CDR1 LGHDT, CDR2 YNNKEL (reference sequence). The V end was cut by 3 bases, the J end by 0 bases, with 15 bases between. CDR3 nucleotide sequence: TGTGCCAGCAGCCACGCCCGGGACATGCACTCTGGAAACACCATATATTTT. Protein sequence: CASSHARDMHSGNTIYF.

Notes on this clonotype: One base away lies a much larger clone, so this may be a sequencing read error. This chain joins TRBV5-1 and TRBJ2-7, with D possibly matching TRBD1 (5 bases). The germline V and J ends were trimmed by 2 bases and 9 bases, with 12 bases remaining between them. In germline, CDR1 is SGHRS, CDR2 YFSETQ. The CDR3 length is 12 residues. CDR3 bases: TGCGCCAGCAGCTTCGACAGACCCGGGCAGTACTTC. This encodes CASSFDRPGQYF.

This clonotype was counted many times. V and J are TRBV28 and TRBJ2-5, with D maybe TRBD1 (5 bases). The CDR3 consists of 15 residues. Looked up from germline, CDR1 is MDHEN and CDR2 is SYDVKM. V was shortened by 3 bases and J by 2 bases, with 13 bases between the two germline ends. For the CDR3, the DNA is TGTGCCAGCAGTTTTAGGGGCGTCCTGCAAGAGACCCAGTACTTC. It translates to CASSFRGVLQETQYF.

This chain uses TRBV20-1 with TRBJ1-2, with 7 bases aligning to TRBD1. J lost 4 bases, V lost 6 bases, and 11 bases had no gene match. The CDR3 sequence is 14 residues long. CDR1 is DFQATT and CDR2 is SNEGSKA in the germline V gene (reference sequence). The CDR3 region is CSAAPDRALYGYTF. The CDR3 coding sequence is TGCAGTGCCGCGCCCGACAGGGCCCTCTATGGCTACACCTTC.

This clonotype was detected only a few times. The V gene is TRBV10-3, the J gene TRBJ2-7, with no clear D. CDR3 length: 15 residues. Trimming cost V 2 bases and J 0 bases, with 11 bases left between them. CDR1 and CDR2 from the germline V gene are ENHRY and SYGVKD. CDR3 region: CAISEQAQDSYEQYF. CDR3 coding DNA: TGTGCCATCAGTGAGCAAGCACAAGACTCCTACGAGCAGTACTTC.

This clonotype was seen a few times. The V call is TRBV2, the J call TRBJ2-7, with D perhaps being TRBD1 or TRBD2 (7 bases each). Between the trimmed V and J ends, which lost 9 bases and 2 bases, there was a span of 20 bases. CDR3 size: 15 residues. Germline CDR1 SNHLY, CDR2 FYNNEI. In DNA form, the CDR3 reads TGTGCCAGTACACAGGGGAGGGAGCCCGCCTACGAGCAGTACTTC. Its protein is CASTQGREPAYEQYF.

As for this clonotype: The junction differs from germline at one of its ends, possibly a read error. This chain links TRBV13 with TRBJ1-4; perhaps TRBD1 as D (5 bases). The germline CDR1 and CDR2 sequences are PRHDT and FYEKMQ (reference sequence). CDR3 length: 15 residues. Here the CDR3 DNA reads TGTGCCAGCAGCTTACAAGGGGTCGTAGGTGAAAAACTGTCTTTT. Translated: CASSLQGVVGEKLSF.

Only a few counts were recorded for this clonotype. CDR3 sequence: CASKYVQGREAFF. CDR3 in DNA: TGTGCCAGCAAGTATGTTCAGGGGCGGGAAGCTTTCTTT. The gene calls are TRBV27 and TRBJ1-1; D perhaps matches TRBD1 (6 bases). V was cut by 7 bases and J by 8 bases, with 17 bases left in between. The CDR3 is made up of 13 amino acids. The germline CDR1 and CDR2 sequences are MNHEY and SMNVEV (reference sequence).

For this clonotype: At one end, the junction sequence differs from germline, possibly due to a read error. The rearrangement joins TRBV27 to TRBJ1-5; 7 nucleotides line up with TRBD1. The CDR3 sequence is 14 residues long. The germline gives CDR1 MNHEY, CDR2 SMNVEV (reference sequence). CDR3 loop: CVSSYGTENQPQHF. The CDR3 DNA sequence: TGTGTCAGCAGTTACGGGACAGAGAATCAGCCCCAGCATTTT.

This clonotype was seen more than once but under ten times. The rearrangement joins TRBV7-9 to TRBJ2-5; 7 bases align to TRBD2. Trimming took 1 base from V and 1 from J; bases not matched to a gene: 12. Germline CDR1 SEHNR, CDR2 FQNEAQ (reference sequence). The CDR3 length is 18 residues. CDR3 residues: CASSLVYLGEGPQETQYF. CDR3 DNA: TGTGCCAGCAGCTTAGTCTATTTGGGGGAGGGCCCCCAAGAGACCCAGTACTTC.

This clonotype was detected a few times. The V gene is TRBV7-9, the J gene TRBJ2-2; TRBD1 matches 9 bases. CDR1 SEHNR and CDR2 FQNEAQ come from the germline V gene (reference sequence). The CDR3 contains 16 residues. With 5 bases clipped from V and 5 bases from J, the junction kept 9 bases outside the gene matches. The CDR3 DNA reads TGTGCCAGCAGCCCGGCGACAGGGGGAGTAACCGGGGAGCTGTTTTTT. Its protein is CASSPATGGVTGELFF.

The rearrangement uses TRBV4-3 and TRBJ2-2; weak D call: TRBD2 (6 bases). The germline V gene has CDR1 LGHNA and CDR2 YSLEER. This CDR3 has 17 residues. V lost 0 bases to trimming and J lost 5 bases, with 16 bases between them. Here the CDR3 reads CASSQESGVGYTGELFF. CDR3 nucleotides: TGCGCCAGCAGCCAAGAATCGGGAGTGGGATATACCGGGGAGCTGTTTTTT.

This clonotype was seen many times. The chain carries TRBV20-1 and TRBJ1-1; D not certain. CDR1 is DFQATT, CDR2 SNEGSKA, per germline (reference sequence). Trimming took off 6 bases at V and 6 bases at J, with 11 bases between the two ends. The CDR3 loop spans 11 amino acids. The CDR3 spells CSALREAEAFF. CDR3 nucleotides: TGCAGTGCCTTAAGAGAGGCTGAAGCTTTCTTT.